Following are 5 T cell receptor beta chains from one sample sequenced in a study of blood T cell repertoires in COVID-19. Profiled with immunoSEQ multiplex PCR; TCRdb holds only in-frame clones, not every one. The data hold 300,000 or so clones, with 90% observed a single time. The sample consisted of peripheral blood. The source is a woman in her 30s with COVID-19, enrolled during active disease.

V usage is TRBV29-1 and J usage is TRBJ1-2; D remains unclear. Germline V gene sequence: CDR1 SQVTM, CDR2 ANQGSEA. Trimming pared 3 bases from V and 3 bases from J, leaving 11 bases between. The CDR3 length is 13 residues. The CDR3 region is CSVDWSQDYGYTF. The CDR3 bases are TGCAGCGTTGACTGGAGTCAAGACTATGGCTACACCTTC.

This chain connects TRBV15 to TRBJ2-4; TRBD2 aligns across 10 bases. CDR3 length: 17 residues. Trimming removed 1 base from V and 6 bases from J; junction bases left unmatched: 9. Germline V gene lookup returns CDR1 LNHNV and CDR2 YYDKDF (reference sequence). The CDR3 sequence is CATSRGEAGGPTNIQYF. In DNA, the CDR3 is TGTGCCACCAGCAGAGGGGAAGCGGGAGGGCCTACAAACATTCAGTACTTC.

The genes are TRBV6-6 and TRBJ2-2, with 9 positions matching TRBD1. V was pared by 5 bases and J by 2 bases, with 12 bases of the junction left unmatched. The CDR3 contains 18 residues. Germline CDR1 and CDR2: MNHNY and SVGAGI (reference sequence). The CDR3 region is CASSPGTGYTANTGELFF. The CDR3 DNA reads TGTGCCAGCAGTCCTGGGACAGGGTACACGGCTAACACCGGGGAGCTGTTTTTT.

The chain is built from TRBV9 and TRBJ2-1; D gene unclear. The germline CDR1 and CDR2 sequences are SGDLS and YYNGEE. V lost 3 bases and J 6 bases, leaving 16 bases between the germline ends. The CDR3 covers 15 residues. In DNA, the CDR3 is TGTGCCAGCAGCGCCGGAGAACTTTTAAGCAATGAGCAGTTCTTC. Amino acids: CASSAGELLSNEQFF.

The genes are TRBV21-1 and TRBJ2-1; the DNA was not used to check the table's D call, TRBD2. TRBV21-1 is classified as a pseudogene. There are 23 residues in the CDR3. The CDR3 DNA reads TGTGCCAGCAGCCCATTCCAGGGGGTACTAGCGGGAGGCACGGGGGACGCTGAAAATGAGCAGTTCTTC. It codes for CASSPFQGVLAGGTGDAENEQFF.